This T cell receptor beta chain was documented in a study of blood T cell repertoires in COVID-19. On the study more broadly: T cells, B-cell-depleted T cells, or PBMCs supplied cDNA or gDNA.

Germline assignment: CDR1 SGHAT and CDR2 FQNNGV. V shed 4 bases, J shed 7 bases, and the junction held 5 bases outside the gene matches. The CDR3 extends over 14 amino acids. Data came from immunoSEQ multiplex PCR; TCRdb stores just in-frame clones and leaves some out. There are about 220,000 clones in the sample; roughly four fifths occur only once, and under 1.5% lies in the top ten. The source is a woman aged 40 to 50 with acute COVID-19. The sequenced sample was PBMCs or T cells enriched from blood (not recorded which). V usage is TRBV11-2 and J usage is TRBJ2-1; 9 bases are shared with TRBD1. The CDR3 DNA reads TGTGCCAGCAGCTCAGGGACAGGGCGTAATGAGCAGTTCTTC. It encodes CASSSGTGRNEQFF.